Below, 25 T cell receptor beta chains from the same sample are listed, as sequenced in a study of cytomegalovirus exposure and HLA in healthy donors. A multiplex PCR was run with 60 Vbeta primers and 13 Jbeta primers. The method was immunoSEQ multiplex PCR; TCRdb's version includes in-frame clones alone and lacks a portion of them. The sample shows around 150,000 clones, around 80% of them seen only once. Sequenced sample: PBMCs. Receptor source: a man aged 40-49 years in good health and CMV-seropositive.

V and J are TRBV5-5 and TRBJ1-3, with D unclear. Deletions cut 2 bases from V and 4 bases from J, with 16 bases between. The germline V gene has CDR1 SGHKS and CDR2 YYEKEE (reference sequence). The CDR3 is 16 residues long. The CDR3 loop is CASSLFSSVSGNTIYF. The CDR3 DNA is TGTGCCAGCAGCTTATTTTCTTCTGTCTCGGGAAACACCATATATTTT.

The chain couples TRBV7-8 to TRBJ2-7, with D possibly matching TRBD1 (6 bases). Germline V gene lookup returns CDR1 SGHVS and CDR2 FQNEAQ. CDR3 length equals 15 residues. V was trimmed by 2 bases and J by 4 bases, leaving 15 bases between them. CDR3 in DNA: TGTGCCAGCAGCTTAATCGGGACAAGTCAATACGAGCAGTACTTC. Protein sequence: CASSLIGTSQYEQYF.

The J gene is TRBJ1-2, the V gene TRBV30; D unresolved. CDR3 length: 8 residues. Germline V lookup: CDR1 GTSNPN, CDR2 SVGIG (reference sequence). CDR3 residues: CVSYGYTF. The CDR3 DNA sequence: TGTGTGTCTTATGGCTACACCTTC.

The chain recombines TRBV6-1 with TRBJ1-5; 7 bases line up with TRBD1. The CDR3 extends over 13 amino acids. Trimming took 7 bases from V and 4 from J; bases not matched to a gene: 4. Germline V gives CDR1 MNHNS, CDR2 SASEGT. In DNA, the CDR3 is TGTGCCAGCAACCCCAGGGGGAATCAGCCCCAGCATTTT. Protein sequence: CASNPRGNQPQHF.

The rearrangement joins TRBV7-6 to TRBJ2-3, with D maybe TRBD2 (5 bases). This CDR3 comprises 16 residues. V dropped 5 bases and J dropped 0 bases, with 15 bases sitting between them. In germline, CDR1 is SGHVS, CDR2 FNYEAQ. The CDR3 bases are TGTGCCAGCAGCCCACTAGACCGGGGTAGCACAGATACGCAGTATTTT. Encoded protein: CASSPLDRGSTDTQYF.

This sequence joins TRBV28 and TRBJ1-6, with TRBD1 identical over 9 bases. Trimming removed 5 bases from V and 9 bases from J; junction bases left unmatched: 5. Germline lookup yields CDR1 MDHEN and CDR2 SYDVKM. The CDR3 has 14 amino acids. The CDR3 DNA reads as TGTGCCAGCAGTCCCGGGACAGGGCTTTCACCCCTCCACTTT. It yields the protein CASSPGTGLSPLHF.

V gene TRBV27 combines with J gene TRBJ2-7; 8 positions agree with TRBD1. This CDR3 comprises 16 residues. Germline CDR1 MNHEY, CDR2 SMNVEV (reference sequence). Germline trimming cut 0 bases from V and 3 bases from J; bases unmatched to any gene: 7. The CDR3 reads CASSLSLGTGGYEQYF. The CDR3 coding sequence is TGTGCCAGCAGTTTATCCCTCGGGACAGGAGGCTACGAGCAGTACTTC.

V is TRBV7-6 and J is TRBJ2-7, with D possibly matching TRBD1 (6 bases). Germline values: CDR1 SGHVS, CDR2 FNYEAQ. Trimming stripped 3 bases from V and 3 bases from J, with 9 bases between. The CDR3 totals 13 residues. The CDR3 DNA reads as TGTGCCAGCAGCTTGGGCAGGGGCTACGAGCAGTACTTC. Translating gives CASSLGRGYEQYF.

The chain combines TRBV15 with TRBJ2-7, with D possibly being TRBD1 (6 bases). This CDR3 is built from 14 residues. The germline V and J ends were trimmed by 1 base and 3 bases, with 10 bases remaining between them. Germline V gives CDR1 LNHNV, CDR2 YYDKDF (reference sequence). For the CDR3, the DNA is TGTGCCACCAGCAGAGGCCCCAGGGGCTACGAGCAGTACTTC. Translating gives CATSRGPRGYEQYF.

In this sample, this clone turned up once. The chain employs TRBV29-1 and TRBJ2-7; tentative D call: TRBD2 (6 bases). V lost 6 bases to trimming and J lost 3 bases, with 12 bases between them. CDR3 length: 12 residues. Germline lookup yields CDR1 SQVTM and CDR2 ANQGSEA. CDR3 in DNA: TGCAGCGTCGCGGGACTTTACTACGAGCAGTACTTC. It codes for CSVAGLYYEQYF.

The chain couples TRBV6-5 to TRBJ1-2, with unresolved D. This CDR3 contains 14 residues. With 0 bases removed from V and 7 bases from J, the gap between germline ends came to 12 bases. Germline V lookup: CDR1 MNHEY, CDR2 SVGAGI. CDR3 nucleotide sequence: TGTGCCAGCAGTTACTCGGCCCTCGGGTCTGGCTACACCTTC. Residues: CASSYSALGSGYTF.

The chain is built from TRBV5-1 and TRBJ2-3; 9 bases align to TRBD2. V gave up 0 bases and J gave up 7 bases; unmatched junction bases: 6. CDR1 and CDR2 (germline): SGHRS, YFSETQ. This CDR3 is built from 15 residues. The CDR3 DNA is TGCGCCAGCAGCTTGGGTGCGGGAGGGCCGAATACGCAGTATTTT. Its protein is CASSLGAGGPNTQYF.

The sample holds a few counts of this clone. The V gene is TRBV7-9, the J gene TRBJ2-3, with 7 bases identical to TRBD2. V dropped 1 base and J dropped 2; count of bases not matched to a gene: 9. This CDR3 spans 17 amino acids. Germline values: CDR1 SEHNR, CDR2 FQNEAQ (reference sequence). CDR3: CASSLDGLVVVTDTQYF. CDR3 bases: TGTGCCAGCAGCTTAGATGGACTAGTAGTTGTCACAGATACGCAGTATTTT.

V usage is TRBV7-7 and J usage is TRBJ1-3, with TRBD1 matching over 8 bases. V was clipped by 4 bases and J by 2 bases; unmatched bases: 4. This CDR3 contains 15 residues. Germline V gives CDR1 SSHAT, CDR2 FNYEAQ (reference sequence). CDR3 loop: CASSSGTGPGNTIYF. DNA of the CDR3: TGTGCCAGCAGCTCAGGGACAGGCCCTGGAAACACCATATATTTT.

J is TRBJ1-3 and V is TRBV7-3, with 7 bases fitting TRBD1. V was clipped by 0 bases and J by 0 bases; unmatched bases: 5. Germline assignment: CDR1 SGHTA and CDR2 FQGTGA. The CDR3 contains 17 residues. CDR3 region: CASSLTGQPYSGNTIYF. The CDR3 coding sequence is TGTGCCAGCAGCTTAACGGGACAGCCTTACTCTGGAAACACCATATATTTT.

This clone was observed a single time. The V gene is TRBV29-1, the J gene TRBJ2-3, with TRBD1 as a possible D gene (5 bases). This CDR3 has 16 residues. The germline V gene encodes CDR1 SQVTM and CDR2 ANQGSEA. V was cut by 4 bases and J by 0 bases, with 17 bases left in between. The CDR3 here is CSVVRIYRSSTDTQYF. As DNA, the CDR3 is TGCAGCGTTGTCCGTATTTACAGGAGTAGCACAGATACGCAGTATTTT.

This clone was detected a few times. The chain joins TRBV4-2 to TRBJ1-2; the D is unclear. The V end was cut by 2 bases, the J end by 3 bases, with 19 bases between. CDR3 length equals 17 residues. Germline CDR1 reads LGHNA; CDR2 reads YNFKEQ. CDR3 sequence reads: CASSQNIKAPRDYGYTF. As DNA, the CDR3 is TGTGCCAGCAGCCAAAATATAAAGGCCCCGAGGGACTATGGCTACACCTTC.

The table lists this clone with a few counts. The V gene is TRBV7-2, the J gene TRBJ2-2; the match to TRBD2 covers 7 bases. V was pared by 1 base and J by 4 bases, with 6 bases of the junction left unmatched. The CDR3 has 16 residues. Germline CDR1 SGHTA, CDR2 FQGNSA. CDR3 DNA sequence: TGTGCCAGCAGCTTAGGGCTAGCGGTTGTCACCGGGGAGCTGTTTTTT. This translates into CASSLGLAVVTGELFF.

The rearrangement links TRBV6-5 to TRBJ2-7; TRBD1 matches at 7 bases. V was pared by 6 bases and J by 3 bases, with 11 bases of the junction left unmatched. The CDR3 is 15 amino acids. Germline lookup yields CDR1 MNHEY and CDR2 SVGAGI. The CDR3 reads CASSRISRGNYEQYF. The DNA for the CDR3 is TGTGCCAGCAGCCGCATTAGCAGGGGGAACTACGAGCAGTACTTC.

A single count supports this clone. In nucleotides, the CDR3 is TGTGCCAGCAGTTTTCCAGGGGGTGTGTATGAAAAACTGTTTTTT. This translates into CASSFPGGVYEKLFF. This chain joins TRBV6-6 and TRBJ1-4; TRBD1 agrees at 7 bases. Looked up from germline, CDR1 is MNHNY and CDR2 is SVGAGI (reference sequence). V lost 4 bases, J lost 6 bases, and 8 bases stayed unmatched. This CDR3 region has 15 residues.

The chain carries TRBV7-3 and TRBJ2-1; 7 positions match TRBD1. Germline loops: CDR1 SGHTA, CDR2 FQGTGA. V dropped 5 bases and J dropped 5; count of bases not matched to a gene: 9. The CDR3 loop spans 15 amino acids. The CDR3, as DNA: TGTGCCAGCAGCCCTGACAGGGTGGTGGACAATGAGCAGTTCTTC. Its protein is CASSPDRVVDNEQFF.

This chain links TRBV29-1 with TRBJ1-2; maybe TRBD1 (5 bases). V gave up 8 bases and J gave up 7 bases, with 17 bases separating them. The CDR3 length is 12 residues. Germline V lookup: CDR1 SQVTM, CDR2 ANQGSEA. CDR3 in DNA: TGCAGCTCTGGGGACCGGGGAGGTGGCTACACCTTC. Protein product: CSSGDRGGGYTF. Variable domain in full (rest from reference TRBV29-1 and TRBJ1-2): SAVISQKPSRDICQRGTSLTIQCQVDSQVTMMFWYRQQPGQSLTLIATANQGSEATYESGFVIDKFPISRPNLTFSTLTVSNMSPEDSSIYLCSSGDRGGGYTFGSGTRLTVV.

This clone turned up a few times. This chain joins TRBV30 and TRBJ2-3, with TRBD2 identical over 14 bases. Trimming at V came to 7 bases and at J to 2 bases, leaving 5 bases not matched to a gene. The CDR3 is 15 amino acids. CDR1 GTSNPN and CDR2 SVGIG come from the germline V gene (reference sequence). The CDR3 DNA is TGTGCCTCCCCGACTAGCGGGAGGGACACAGATACGCAGTATTTT. This sequence encodes CASPTSGRDTDTQYF.

The V gene is TRBV28, the J gene TRBJ2-2; D is unclear. Between the trimmed V and J ends, which lost 8 bases and 4 bases, there was a span of 11 bases. This CDR3 spans 13 amino acids. CDR1 and CDR2 from the germline V gene are MDHEN and SYDVKM. CDR3 nucleotides: TGTGCCAGCGACGGCGGAGTCACCGGGGAGCTGTTTTTT. This codes for CASDGGVTGELFF.

This clone was seen just once. The rearrangement uses TRBV14 and TRBJ2-7; tentatively, D is TRBD1 (6 bases). Germline values: CDR1 SGHDN, CDR2 FVKESK. The CDR3 has 16 amino acids. Trimming cost V 5 bases and J 0 bases, with 17 bases left between them. CDR3 region: CASSSLTGSSSYEQYF. CDR3 in DNA: TGTGCCAGCAGCTCCCTGACAGGTTCTAGCTCCTACGAGCAGTACTTC.